These 7 T cell receptor beta chains share one sample of origin, sequenced in a study of beta chain features in type 1 diabetes. The antigens of these receptors remain unknown. All of the isolated RNA was reverse transcribed, so expressed TCRB transcripts were sequenced. The assay was immunoSEQ multiplex PCR, and TCRdb's table has in-frame clones only and misses some. The data show fewer than 450,000 clones, approximately 15% seen once. Study-wide results and caveats: The study found moderately but significantly shorter TCRB CDR3s in all four CD4+ subsets of Type 1 diabetes patients.

Sequencing was carried out using naive CD4+ T cells from blood. These receptor sequences come from a woman younger than 30 with type 1 diabetes.

The chain links TRBV2 to TRBJ2-1; TRBD2 might be the D (5 bases). Trimming cost V 2 bases and J 10 bases, with 9 bases left between them. The CDR3 runs 12 residues. The germline gives CDR1 SNHLY, CDR2 FYNNEI. CDR3 DNA: TGTGCCAGCAGTGAATCGGGGATCGAGCAGTTCTTC. It encodes CASSESGIEQFF.

The V call is TRBV10-3, the J call TRBJ1-5, with a weak D call TRBD1 (5 bases). CDR3 length: 14 residues. Per the germline V gene, CDR1 is ENHRY and CDR2 is SYGVKD. The V end was cut by 4 bases, the J end by 4 bases, with 11 bases between. The CDR3 nucleotides are TGTGCCATCAGTGGGGGGGACGGGAATCAGCCCCAGCATTTT. Translated: CAISGGDGNQPQHF.

This clone was counted between two and nine times. The V call is TRBV10-3, the J call TRBJ1-2; possible D gene TRBD1, 5 bases. V was pared by 4 bases and J by 6 bases, with 15 bases between. Looked up from germline, CDR1 is ENHRY and CDR2 is SYGVKD. The CDR3 contains 14 residues. CDR3 loop: CAISGAGFVDGYTF. DNA of the CDR3: TGTGCCATCAGTGGGGCAGGGTTTGTAGATGGCTACACCTTC.

Only a few counts were recorded for this clone. This rearrangement joins TRBV11-2 to TRBJ2-1, with a possible D match to TRBD1 (6 bases). The CDR3 sequence is 12 residues long. V was cut by 7 bases and J by 7 bases, with 11 bases left in between. CDR1 is SGHAT and CDR2 is FQNNGV in the germline V gene. CDR3 residues: CASNQGGNEQFF. In nucleotides, the CDR3 is TGTGCCAGCAACCAAGGGGGAAATGAGCAGTTCTTC. Full variable domain (rest looked up from reference TRBV11-2 and TRBJ2-1): EAGVAQSPRYKIIEKRQSVAFWCNPISGHATLYWYQQILGQGPKLLIQFQNNGVVDDSQLPKDRFSAERLKGVDSTLKIQPAKLEDSAVYLCASNQGGNEQFFGPGTRLTVL.

This chain joins TRBV28 and TRBJ2-6; D is unclear. This CDR3 is built from 13 residues. V shed 7 bases and J shed 0 bases, with 4 bases lying between them. Germline loops: CDR1 MDHEN, CDR2 SYDVKM. The CDR3 coding sequence is TGTGCCAGCACCCTCTCTGGGGCCAACGTCCTGACTTTC. This encodes CASTLSGANVLTF.

This clone was found a few times. This chain's CDR3 is CASSLRRETGLIGGTQYF. CDR3 DNA: TGTGCCAGCAGCTTACGAAGAGAGACAGGACTTATCGGAGGGACCCAGTACTTC. V usage is TRBV7-9 and J usage is TRBJ2-5; tentatively, D is TRBD1 (6 bases). V shed 2 bases and J shed 7 bases, with 26 bases lying between them. The CDR3 loop spans 18 amino acids. Per germline, CDR1 SEHNR and CDR2 FQNEAQ (reference sequence). Based on the CDR3 plus reference TRBV7-9 and TRBJ2-5, the full variable domain is DTGVSQNPRHKITKRGQNVTFRCDPISEHNRLYWYRQTLGQGPEFLTYFQNEAQLEKSRLLSDRFSAERPKGSFSTLEIQRTEQGDSAMYLCASSLRRETGLIGGTQYFGPGTRLLVL.

This chain links TRBV7-2 with TRBJ2-5; 7 positions agree with TRBD2. The junction had 12 bases not matched to a gene; V was cut back by 1 base and J by 7 bases. CDR3 size: 16 residues. Germline lookup yields CDR1 SGHTA and CDR2 FQGNSA. For the CDR3, the DNA is TGTGCCAGCAGCTTAGGTCCGGGGGTGGGGGAGGGGACCCAGTACTTC. Its translation: CASSLGPGVGEGTQYF.